The rows below give T cell receptor beta chains drawn from one sample of a study of cytomegalovirus exposure and HLA in healthy donors. Sequencing was performed with immunoSEQ multiplex PCR; in TCRdb, only in-frame clones are kept and a portion is missing. The sample lists 95,000 to 120,000 clones; almost 96% were seen once. The sample was PBMCs. The receptors here all came from a woman in her late teens or twenties in good health and CMV-seronegative. The CDR3 runs from the conserved cysteine through the conserved F or W. Fields, in order: CDR3 length, clone size, V gene, J gene, D gene, CDR3 protein, CDR3 DNA. A D gene is named only where the DNA matches it firmly. Clone size is not always given. Where it is, it says once, few, many or a class for expanded clones.

>15|.|TRBV6-1|TRBJ2-7|.
CASYHSGDRSYEQYF
TGTGCCAGCTACCATTCGGGGGATCGGTCCTACGAGCAGTACTTC
>14|.|TRBV7-2|TRBJ2-7|TRBD1
CASSQGQGTHEQYF
TGTGCCAGCAGCCAGGGACAGGGGACTCACGAGCAGTACTTC
>16|.|TRBV19|TRBJ1-5|TRBD1
CASRRQGQYSNQPQHF
TGTGCCAGTAGGAGACAGGGACAGTATAGCAATCAGCCCCAGCATTTT
>14|.|TRBV7-9|TRBJ2-7|.
CASSLDFRSYEQYF
TGTGCCAGCAGCTTAGATTTCCGCTCCTACGAGCAGTACTTC
>14|.|TRBV5-6|TRBJ2-4|TRBD2
CASTAGGGANIQYF
TGTGCCAGCACCGCGGGGGGGGGCGCGAACATTCAGTACTTC
>14|once|TRBV6-5|TRBJ2-2|TRBD1
CASSTDRGTGELFF
TGTGCCAGCAGTACGGACAGGGGGACCGGGGAGCTGTTTTTT
>15|once|TRBV6-1|TRBJ1-6|TRBD1
CASSQGASYNSPLHF
TGTGCCAGCAGTCAGGGGGCCTCCTATAATTCACCCCTCCACTTT
>15|.|TRBV5-1|TRBJ2-7|.
CASSLTSGSTYEQYF
TGCGCCAGCAGCTTGACCTCGGGTAGCACCTACGAGCAGTACTTC
>15|.|TRBV25-1|TRBJ2-5|.
CASSASGRAGETQYF
TGTGCCAGCAGTGCCAGTGGTAGGGCGGGGGAGACCCAGTACTTC
>13|.|TRBV25-1|TRBJ2-2|TRBD1
CASSGQGSGELFF
TGTGCCAGCAGTGGACAGGGGAGCGGGGAGCTGTTTTTT
>12|.|TRBV5-6|TRBJ1-5|.
CASSLYGGPQHF
TGTGCCAGCAGCCTATACGGGGGGCCCCAGCATTTT
>14|few|TRBV19|TRBJ1-2|.
CASSIQAQNYGYTF
TGTGCCAGTAGTATCCAGGCACAGAACTATGGCTACACCTTC
>16|.|TRBV5-6|TRBJ2-2|.
CASSLVAEANTGELFF
TGTGCCAGCAGCTTGGTTGCAGAGGCGAACACCGGGGAGCTGTTTTTT
>16|once|TRBV9|TRBJ2-5|TRBD1
CASSVAPSGGSETQYF
TGTGCCAGCAGCGTAGCTCCATCAGGGGGCTCGGAGACCCAGTACTTC
>16|.|TRBV2|TRBJ1-1|TRBD1
CASTRTGEVIYTEAFF
TGTGCCAGTACACGGACAGGGGAGGTTATTTACACTGAAGCTTTCTTT
>14|.|TRBV5-5|TRBJ1-1|TRBD1
CASSLAGGYTEAFF
TGTGCCAGCAGCTTGGCAGGGGGCTACACTGAAGCTTTCTTT
>15|.|TRBV7-3|TRBJ1-2|.
CASSLEGSGGDGYTF
TGTGCCAGCAGCTTGGAGGGTAGCGGGGGCGATGGCTACACCTTC
>15|once|TRBV4-2|TRBJ2-1|.
CASSQRLGAYNEQFF
TGTGCCAGCAGCCAACGACTAGGGGCCTACAATGAGCAGTTCTTC
>14|.|TRBV6-1|TRBJ1-1|TRBD1
CASSPRDRNTEAFF
TGTGCCAGCAGTCCCAGGGACAGAAACACTGAAGCTTTCTTT
>19|once|TRBV5-1|TRBJ1-1|.
CASSLEQALVGGPNTEAFF
TGCGCCAGCAGCTTGGAGCAGGCCCTAGTAGGGGGACCCAACACTGAAGCTTTCTTT
>16|.|TRBV4-3|TRBJ1-5|.
CASSQDVPRGNQPQHF
TGCGCCAGCAGCCAAGATGTTCCACGGGGCAATCAGCCCCAGCATTTT
>15|.|TRBV15|TRBJ2-2|TRBD1
CATSRDRGYTGELFF
TGTGCCACTAGCCGGGACAGGGGGTACACCGGGGAGCTGTTTTTT
>14|many|TRBV5-1|TRBJ2-1|TRBD2
CASSPGLAGFEQFF
TGCGCCAGCAGCCCGGGACTAGCGGGGTTTGAGCAGTTCTTC
>15|.|TRBV2|TRBJ2-5|TRBD2
CASRGWTSAQETQYF
TGTGCCAGCAGGGGGTGGACTAGCGCTCAAGAGACCCAGTACTTC
>17|.|TRBV4-2|TRBJ2-3|TRBD2
CASSLLAGGTFTDTQYF
TGTGCCAGCAGCCTACTAGCGGGGGGCACATTCACAGATACGCAGTATTTT
>13|.|TRBV6-5|TRBJ1-1|.
CASPGTVNTEAFF
TGTGCCAGTCCCGGAACAGTGAACACTGAAGCTTTCTTT
>17|.|TRBV18|TRBJ2-5|TRBD2
CASSPTPSGGAGETQYF
TGTGCCAGCTCACCGACCCCTAGCGGGGGGGCCGGAGAGACCCAGTACTTC
>16|.|TRBV11-1|TRBJ2-7|TRBD2
CASSPGPSGGSYEQYF
TGTGCCAGCAGCCCCGGGCCTAGCGGGGGCTCCTACGAGCAGTACTTC
>17|.|TRBV9|TRBJ2-6|TRBD1
CASSPRTGFSGANVLTF
TGTGCCAGCAGCCCTCGGACAGGGTTCTCTGGGGCCAACGTCCTGACTTTC
>12|few|TRBV7-2|TRBJ1-2|.
CASSQSAQGYTF
TGTGCCAGCAGCCAATCAGCGCAAGGCTACACCTTC
>16|.|TRBV5-5|TRBJ2-3|TRBD2
CASSLRLAGGTDTQYF
TGTGCCAGCAGCCTAAGACTAGCGGGGGGCACAGATACGCAGTATTTT
>16|.|TRBV30|TRBJ2-1|TRBD1
CAWDDPGTGRGGEQFF
TGTGCCTGGGATGATCCCGGGACAGGGCGAGGGGGTGAGCAGTTCTTC
>13|.|TRBV7-3|TRBJ2-5|TRBD1
CASSPTGIEAQYF
TGTGCCAGCAGCCCGACAGGGATAGAGGCCCAGTACTTC
>16|.|TRBV27|TRBJ2-3|TRBD1
CASSPSGTGAPNTQYF
TGTGCCAGCAGCCCCTCCGGGACAGGAGCACCAAATACGCAGTATTTT
>15|.|TRBV4-1|TRBJ1-2|.
CASSLLGAENYGYTF
TGCGCCAGCAGCCTCCTTGGGGCAGAGAACTATGGCTACACCTTC
>14|.|TRBV18|TRBJ2-5|.
CASSPPGTRSGQYF
TGTGCCAGCTCACCACCAGGGACAAGATCCGGCCAGTACTTC
>16|.|TRBV5-1|TRBJ2-3|TRBD2
CASSGTRLAGGDTQYF
TGCGCCAGCAGCGGGACCCGACTAGCGGGCGGTGATACGCAGTATTTT
>15|.|TRBV6-6|TRBJ1-1|.
CASSQAGAIETEAFF
TGTGCCAGCAGCCAAGCAGGGGCAATTGAGACTGAAGCTTTCTTT
>14|.|TRBV7-2|TRBJ2-2|TRBD1
CATDRGQNTGELFF
TGTGCCACTGACAGGGGGCAGAACACCGGGGAGCTGTTTTTT
>17|.|TRBV10-3|TRBJ2-1|.
CAISDPDWKNSYNEQFF
TGTGCCATCAGTGACCCCGACTGGAAGAACTCCTACAATGAGCAGTTCTTC
>16|.|TRBV2|TRBJ2-7|.
CASSDAWAVDTDEQYF
TGTGCCAGCAGTGATGCTTGGGCTGTAGATACGGACGAGCAGTACTTC
>14|.|TRBV18|TRBJ1-4|.
CASSLLRQEAKLFF
TGTGCCAGCTCACTTTTACGACAGGAGGCAAAACTGTTTTTT
>17|.|TRBV5-1|TRBJ1-1|TRBD1
CASSLSGQVSLNTEAFF
TGCGCCAGCAGCTTGTCGGGACAGGTCTCCCTGAACACTGAAGCTTTCTTT